This is a list of T cell receptor beta chains from one sample in a study of T cell repertoires in cytomegalovirus infection. TCRdb analysed the reads with MiXCR anew, one entry per CDR3 protein. The sample holds approximately 590,000 distinct CDR3 sequences, just under 40% seen once. Antigens for these TCRs are unknown. The sequences come from cultured PBMCs, collected from culture after CMV antigen stimulation. The receptors derive from a human donor in good health (CMV status not recorded). Some clones in this sample may be carry-over from other donors' samples. CDR3s include the opening cysteine and the closing phenylalanine or tryptophan. A D gene is named only where the DNA matches it firmly. Some rows mark clone size as missing; the rest say once, few, many or name a class of expanded clone.

>few|-|TRBJ2-1|TRBV5-4
CASSFDAPGDRFF
TGTGCCAGCAGCTTCGATGCGCCCGGAGATCGGTTCTTC
>once|TRBD2|TRBJ2-2|TRBV15
CATSRAGAGTSDRELFF
TGTGCCACCAGCAGAGCGGGCGCCGGGACTAGCGATCGGGAGCTGTTTTTT
>-|-|TRBJ1-1|TRBV19
CASSIGYRARSTEAFF
TGTGCCAGTAGTATAGGGTACAGGGCCAGGAGTACTGAAGCTTTCTTT
>once|TRBD2|TRBJ2-1|TRBV12-3/TRBV12-4
CASSPPGAPRRGRAFDEQFF
TGTGCCAGCAGTCCACCCGGGGCACCACGACGCGGGAGGGCCTTTGATGAGCAGTTCTTC
>-|-|TRBJ2-7|TRBV7-9
CASSLDREREQYF
TGTGCCAGCAGCTTGGACCGGGAGCGAGAGCAGTACTTC
>-|-|TRBJ2-1|TRBV28
CASNLGVGKREQFF
TGTGCCAGCAACCTCGGCGTAGGTAAGAGGGAGCAGTTCTTC
>-|-|TRBJ2-3|TRBV5-1
CASSPGFGTDTQYF
TGCGCCAGCAGTCCAGGGTTCGGCACAGATACGCAGTATTTT
>-|TRBD2|TRBJ2-2|TRBV18
CASSPTSGGFTGELFF
TGTGCCAGCTCACCAACTAGCGGGGGATTCACCGGGGAGCTGTTTTTT
>-|-|TRBJ2-7|TRBV20-1
CSARASPLYEQYF
TGCAGTGCTAGAGCTTCGCCCCTTTACGAGCAGTACTTC
>-|-|TRBJ2-3|TRBV20-1
CSARAGSPDTQYF
TGCAGTGCTAGAGCGGGAAGCCCAGATACGCAGTATTTT
>few|-|TRBJ1-5|TRBV12-3/TRBV12-4
CASTSDSNQPQHF
TGTGCCAGCACCTCGGACAGCAATCAGCCCCAGCATTTT
>few|-|TRBJ2-7|TRBV7-8
CASSPIPGVGSYEQYF
TGTGCCAGCAGCCCGATACCAGGGGTAGGGTCCTACGAGCAGTACTTC
>-|-|TRBJ2-1|TRBV7-2
CASSTRARTVEQFF
TGTGCCAGCAGCACTAGGGCAAGGACGGTGGAGCAGTTCTTC
>-|-|TRBJ2-5|TRBV4-1
CASSQPPGTQYF
TGCGCCAGCAGCCAGCCTCCGGGGACCCAGTACTTC
>-|TRBD2|TRBJ2-5|TRBV20-1
CSALVPGGETQYF
TGCAGTGCTTTGGTCCCGGGAGGGGAGACCCAGTACTTC
>few|-|TRBJ2-6|TRBV7-9
CASSLDTTRWTSGANVLTF
TGTGCCAGCAGCTTAGATACGACAAGGTGGACCTCTGGGGCCAACGTCCTGACTTTC
>once|TRBD1|TRBJ2-1|TRBV24-1
CATSERTGGKSFF
TGTGCCACCAGTGAACGGACAGGGGGTAAATCGTTCTTC
>few|-|TRBJ2-1|TRBV6-6
CASSSPASYNEQFF
TGTGCCAGCAGTTCTCCGGCCTCCTACAATGAGCAGTTCTTC
>-|-|TRBJ2-7|TRBV5-4
CASSQDPPSYEQYF
TGTGCCAGCAGCCAGGACCCTCCCTCCTACGAGCAGTACTTC
>few|-|TRBJ1-1|TRBV7-2
CASSPGPIQAEAFF
TGTGCCAGCAGCCCGGGACCCATACAAGCAGAAGCTTTCTTT
>-|-|TRBJ1-4|TRBV19
CASSIRQNEKLFF
TGTGCCAGTAGTATTCGTCAAAATGAAAAACTGTTTTTT
>few|TRBD2|TRBJ2-1|TRBV7-2
CASKLAGGGNEQFF
TGTGCCAGCAAGTTAGCGGGGGGCGGAAATGAGCAGTTCTTC
>many|-|TRBJ1-2|TRBV7-2
CASSIIQGKGYTF
TGTGCCAGCAGCATTATTCAGGGGAAGGGCTACACCTTC
>many|TRBD1|TRBJ2-7|TRBV12-3/TRBV12-4
CASSPRTGGGYEQYF
TGTGCCAGCAGTCCCAGGACAGGGGGGGGCTACGAGCAGTACTTC
>-|-|TRBJ1-5|TRBV19
CASSPTVAGNQPQHF
TGTGCCAGTAGTCCCACGGTGGCAGGAAATCAGCCCCAGCATTTT
>few|-|TRBJ2-3|TRBV7-2
CASSRQADPSTDTQYF
TGTGCCAGCAGCCGACAAGCGGACCCCAGCACAGATACGCAGTATTTT
>few|-|TRBJ2-2|TRBV6-8
CASSSGRLNTGELFF
TGTGCCAGCAGTTCGGGACGGTTGAACACCGGGGAGCTGTTTTTT
>-|TRBD2|TRBJ2-1|TRBV6-8
CASSTPPGWAGAYNEQFF
TGTGCCAGCAGTACGCCTCCCGGTTGGGCGGGGGCCTACAATGAGCAGTTCTTC
>once|TRBD1|TRBJ2-7|TRBV4-1
CASSRGTGESYEQYF
TGCGCCAGCAGCCGAGGGACAGGGGAGTCCTACGAGCAGTACTTC